Sequencing of this T cell receptor beta chain was carried out in a study of T cells in Graves' hyperthyroidism and ophthalmopathy. In this sample, this clonotype turned up many times. Germline V gene sequence: CDR1 SNHLY, CDR2 FYNNEI. The ends lost 8 bases at V and 5 bases at J; junction bases unmatched: 10. This CDR3 region has 14 residues. Authors of the study amplified TCR beta CDR3 regions from RNA transcripts. First-round RT-PCR with HTBI primers amplified the TCR CDR3 region. TCRdb fed the multiplex PCR reads into MiXCR, producing one record per CDR3 protein. The data contain roughly 720,000 distinct CDR3 sequences, around 15% of them singletons. Patients counted as stable if ophthalmopathy did not develop within 18 months. 8.5 to 10 ml of fresh peripheral blood supplied the PBMCs.

Material for sequencing was blood. The chain is built from TRBV2 and TRBJ2-5, with 8 bases aligning to TRBD2. The source of this sequence is a man aged 45-65 years with Graves' hyperthyroidism. The CDR3, as DNA: TGTGCCAGCGATAGTAGCGGGACTGGGGAGACCCAGTACTTC. Translation gives CASDSSGTGETQYF.